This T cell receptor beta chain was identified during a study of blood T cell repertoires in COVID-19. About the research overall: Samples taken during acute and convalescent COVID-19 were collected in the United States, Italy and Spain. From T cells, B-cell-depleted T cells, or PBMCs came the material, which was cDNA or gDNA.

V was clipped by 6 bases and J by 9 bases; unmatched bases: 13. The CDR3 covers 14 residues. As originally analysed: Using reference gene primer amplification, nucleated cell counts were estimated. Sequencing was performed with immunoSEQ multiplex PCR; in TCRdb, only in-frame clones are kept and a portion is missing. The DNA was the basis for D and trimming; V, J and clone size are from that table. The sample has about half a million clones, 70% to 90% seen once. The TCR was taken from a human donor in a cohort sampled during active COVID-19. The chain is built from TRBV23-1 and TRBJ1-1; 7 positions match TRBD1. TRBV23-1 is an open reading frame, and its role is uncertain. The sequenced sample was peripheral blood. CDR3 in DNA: TGCGCCAGCAGAACGACAGGGTCCATGAACCAAGCTTTCTTT. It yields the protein CASRTTGSMNQAFF.